One sample yielded the 27 T cell receptor beta chains listed below, sequenced in a study of cytomegalovirus exposure and HLA in healthy donors. PCR involved 60 Vbeta and 13 Jbeta primers. Assay: immunoSEQ multiplex PCR; the TCRdb copy retains only in-frame clones and omits some. The table includes 100,000 to 150,000 clones, more than 60% detected once. The sequenced material came from PBMCs. Every receptor here comes from a middle-aged woman in good health and CMV-seropositive.

The rearrangement links TRBV20-1 to TRBJ1-2; the D is unclear. This CDR3 region has 9 residues. The germline CDR1 and CDR2 sequences are DFQATT and SNEGSKA (reference sequence). This CDR3 is CRLGGGYTF. The CDR3 DNA follows: TGCAGACTAGGTGGGGGCTACACCTTC.

The rearrangement links TRBV6-1 to TRBJ2-7; 7 nucleotides align to TRBD1. The J segment lost 6 bases and the V segment lost 6 bases, leaving 11 bases of the junction unmatched. CDR1 MNHNS and CDR2 SASEGT come from the germline V gene. The CDR3 contains 14 residues. The CDR3 sequence is CASSPLGTAREQYF. Written as DNA, the CDR3 is TGTGCCAGCAGCCCTCTCGGGACAGCGCGCGAGCAGTACTTC.

The V gene is TRBV18, the J gene TRBJ2-3; tentative D call: TRBD1 (6 bases). V dropped 4 bases and J dropped 0 bases, with 17 bases sitting between them. This CDR3 spans 17 amino acids. Germline lookup yields CDR1 KGHSH and CDR2 LQKENI. CDR3 in amino acids: CASSLLQGKSSTDTQYF. The CDR3 nucleotides are TGTGCCAGCTCACTCCTTCAGGGGAAATCTAGCACAGATACGCAGTATTTT.

The rearrangement uses TRBV5-1 and TRBJ2-5; 8 nucleotides align to TRBD1. With 1 base clipped from V and 1 base from J, the junction kept 6 bases outside the gene matches. The CDR3 has 16 amino acids. Per germline, CDR1 SGHRS and CDR2 YFSETQ. The CDR3 nucleotides are TGCGCCAGCAGCTTGACCGGGACAGGCCCCCAAGAGACCCAGTACTTC. It yields the protein CASSLTGTGPQETQYF. The full variable domain, in which reference TRBV5-1 and TRBJ2-5 provide the parts outside the CDR3, is KAGVTQTPRYLIKTRGQQVTLSCSPISGHRSVSWYQQTPGQGLQFLFEYFSETQRNKGNFPGRFSGRQFSNSRSEMNVSTLELGDSALYLCASSLTGTGPQETQYFGPGTRLLVL.

This chain joins TRBV7-9 and TRBJ1-1; weak D call: TRBD1 (5 bases). Trimming removed 5 bases from V and 3 bases from J, with 13 bases in between. This CDR3 contains 14 residues. Germline CDR1 and CDR2: SEHNR and FQNEAQ (reference sequence). The CDR3 here is CASSRPGLDTEAFF. As DNA, the CDR3 is TGTGCCAGCAGCCGACCGGGACTTGACACTGAAGCTTTCTTT.

The chain combines TRBV5-1 with TRBJ1-2, with 9 bases that match TRBD1. This CDR3 is 13 amino acids long. Trimming removed 6 bases from V and 1 base from J; junction bases left unmatched: 1. Germline CDR1 SGHRS, CDR2 YFSETQ. The CDR3 DNA reads TGCGCCAGCACGGGACAGGGTAACTATGGCTACACCTTC. It codes for CASTGQGNYGYTF.

The rearrangement uses TRBV15 and TRBJ1-3, with 7 bases matching TRBD1. Per the germline V gene, CDR1 is LNHNV and CDR2 is YYDKDF (reference sequence). The CDR3 runs 19 residues. The ends lost 0 bases at V and 1 base at J; junction bases unmatched: 12. The CDR3 is CATSRDGRAGGSSGNTIYF. The CDR3 DNA is TGTGCCACCAGCAGAGATGGACGGGCAGGGGGGTCATCTGGAAACACCATATATTTT. The variable domain in full, with the rest retrieved from reference TRBV15 and TRBJ1-3, is DAMVIQNPRYQVTQFGKPVTLSCSQTLNHNVMYWYQQKSSQAPKLLFHYYDKDFNNEADTPDNFQSRRPNTSFCFLDIRSPGLGDTAMYLCATSRDGRAGGSSGNTIYFGEGSWLTVV.

This rearrangement joins TRBV7-2 to TRBJ2-5; 8 nucleotides align to TRBD2. V lost 5 bases to trimming and J lost 4 bases; unmatched junction nucleotides: 9. The germline CDR1 and CDR2 sequences are SGHTA and FQGNSA. The CDR3 runs 15 residues. CDR3 amino acids: CASSPNGSGRETQYF. CDR3 sequence (DNA): TGTGCCAGCAGCCCTAACGGCAGCGGGAGAGAGACCCAGTACTTC.

This clone has only a few counts. This sequence joins TRBV28 and TRBJ2-6, with D uncertain. The V gene's germline CDR1 is MDHEN and CDR2 SYDVKM. The CDR3 extends over 15 amino acids. The ends were cut back, 1 base at V and 2 bases at J, with 6 bases in the middle. In nucleotides, the CDR3 is TGTGCCAGCAGTTTATCCGTCCCTGGGGCCAACGTCCTGACTTTC. It is translated as CASSLSVPGANVLTF.

This clone was detected only a few times. CDR3 DNA: TGTGCCAGCAGCTTGGATCGGGACAGCACCATCTACAATGAGCAGTTCTTC. It codes for CASSLDRDSTIYNEQFF. This chain links TRBV5-6 with TRBJ2-1, with 7 nucleotides matching TRBD1. Trimming removed 0 bases from V and 3 bases from J; junction bases left unmatched: 9. Germline V gene lookup returns CDR1 SGHDT and CDR2 YYEEEE. CDR3 length: 17 amino acids.

The chain joins TRBV5-1 to TRBJ2-3; maybe TRBD2 (5 bases). The germline V and J ends were trimmed by 3 bases and 0 bases, with 14 bases remaining between them. CDR3 size: 16 residues. Germline CDR1 is SGHRS and CDR2 is YFSETQ. CDR3 in amino acids: CASSSLSSGSTDTQYF. The CDR3 DNA is TGCGCCAGCAGCTCCCTCTCGAGCGGTAGCACAGATACGCAGTATTTT.

This chain joins TRBV9 and TRBJ2-3, with D unresolved. V was trimmed by 3 bases and J by 2 bases, leaving 4 bases between them. The CDR3 runs to 12 residues. Per the germline V gene, CDR1 is SGDLS and CDR2 is YYNGEE. The CDR3 sequence: CASSATTDTQYF. CDR3 DNA: TGTGCCAGCAGCGCTACCACAGATACGCAGTATTTT.

A note on this clone: In the same sample, other DNA sequences code for this CDR3. CDR3 in amino acids: CASSRTSYEQYF. CDR3 DNA sequence: TGTGCCAGCTCACGGACTAGCTACGAGCAGTACTTC. The gene calls are TRBV18 and TRBJ2-7; the match to TRBD2 covers 7 bases. The CDR3 has 12 residues. The ends lost 4 bases at V and 3 bases at J; junction bases unmatched: 0. Germline values: CDR1 KGHSH, CDR2 LQKENI.

The chain has TRBV2 and TRBJ1-1, with 12 positions matching TRBD1. Per germline, CDR1 SNHLY and CDR2 FYNNEI. The CDR3 extends over 14 amino acids. Unmatched junction bases numbered 7, after V lost 9 bases and J lost 5 bases. CDR3 coding DNA: TGTGCCAGTGGGGGGGGACAGGGGGCTACTGAAGCTTTCTTT. The encoded protein is CASGGGQGATEAFF. The full variable domain, in which reference TRBV2 and TRBJ1-1 provide the parts outside the CDR3, is EPEVTQTPSHQVTQMGQEVILRCVPISNHLYFYWYRQILGQKVEFLVSFYNNEISEKSEIFDDQFSVERPDGSNFTLKIRSTKLEDSAMYFCASGGGQGATEAFFGQGTRLTVV.

DNA for the CDR3: TGTGCCAGCAGCTTTGCAGGGGGCGCCGGTGGCTACACCTTC. It is translated as CASSFAGGAGGYTF. This sequence joins TRBV5-6 and TRBJ1-2; 8 positions match TRBD1. V shed 2 bases and J 7 bases; nucleotides not matched to a gene: 7. The CDR3 sequence is 14 residues long. The germline gives CDR1 SGHDT, CDR2 YYEEEE.

The chain recombines TRBV25-1 with TRBJ2-4, with 9 positions matching TRBD1. Germline CDR1 and CDR2: MGHDK and SYGVNS. The CDR3 loop spans 15 amino acids. J lost 9 bases, V lost 6 bases, and 12 bases had no gene match. As DNA, the CDR3 is TGTGCCAGCAGCGAAGGGACAGGGTATCTTAGCATTCAGTACTTC. This gives the protein CASSEGTGYLSIQYF.

This rearrangement joins TRBV27 to TRBJ2-1; TRBD2 agrees at 14 bases. The ends lost 5 bases at V and 0 bases at J; junction bases unmatched: 6. The length of the CDR3 is 18 residues. From germline, CDR1 is MNHEY and CDR2 SMNVEV (reference sequence). CDR3 in amino acids: CASSRGLAGGSSYNEQFF. The CDR3 region has the DNA TGTGCCAGCAGTAGAGGACTAGCGGGAGGTAGCTCCTACAATGAGCAGTTCTTC.

Here the CDR3 reads CASSFASGTDTQYF. CDR3 DNA: TGTGCCAGCAGCTTCGCTAGCGGCACAGATACGCAGTATTTT. This chain joins TRBV11-2 and TRBJ2-3; D possibly corresponds to TRBD2 (6 bases). The CDR3 totals 14 residues. The V and J ends lost 3 bases and 1 base respectively, with 8 bases between them. CDR1 and CDR2 from the germline V gene are SGHAT and FQNNGV.

The V and J genes are TRBV7-8 and TRBJ2-7, with 11 positions matching TRBD1. The CDR3 consists of 15 residues. Germline CDR1 SGHVS, CDR2 FQNEAQ. Trimming took 4 bases from V and 5 from J; bases not matched to a gene: 7. The CDR3 region is CASSSGTGGNHEQYF. The CDR3 DNA follows: TGTGCCAGCAGCTCCGGGACAGGGGGGAACCACGAGCAGTACTTC.

This chain connects TRBV2 to TRBJ2-1; D is possibly TRBD2 (5 bases). The CDR3 is 16 amino acids. V gave up 6 bases and J gave up 3 bases, with 18 bases separating them. CDR1 and CDR2 from the germline V gene are SNHLY and FYNNEI. CDR3 protein: CASSERLSGVYNEQFF. The CDR3 DNA follows: TGTGCCAGCAGCGAAAGACTCAGCGGCGTCTACAATGAGCAGTTCTTC. The full variable domain, completed using reference TRBV2 and TRBJ2-1, is EPEVTQTPSHQVTQMGQEVILRCVPISNHLYFYWYRQILGQKVEFLVSFYNNEISEKSEIFDDQFSVERPDGSNFTLKIRSTKLEDSAMYFCASSERLSGVYNEQFFGPGTRLTVL.

In its sample, this clone was seen a few times. The gene calls are TRBV28 and TRBJ1-1; a possible D gene is TRBD1 (5 bases). The CDR3 length is 17 residues. Germline V gene sequence: CDR1 MDHEN, CDR2 SYDVKM. Trimming shortened V by 6 bases and J by 4 bases, and 24 bases separated the two germline ends. The CDR3 here is CASSPLTDSLESTEAFF. The DNA for the CDR3 is TGTGCCAGCAGCCCTTTAACCGACAGCCTGGAGAGCACTGAAGCTTTCTTT.

V gene TRBV6-5 combines with J gene TRBJ1-2; 9 nucleotides agree with TRBD1. V trimming: 2 bases; J trimming: 7 bases; junction bases outside the gene matches: 8. The CDR3 runs 15 residues. Germline lookup yields CDR1 MNHEY and CDR2 SVGAGI. The DNA of the CDR3 is TGTGCCAGCAGTTACGCGGACAGGGGATCTAGTGGCTACACCTTC. Residues: CASSYADRGSSGYTF.

This rearrangement joins TRBV9 to TRBJ1-1; tentatively, D is TRBD1 (6 bases). The germline V gene encodes CDR1 SGDLS and CDR2 YYNGEE. Trimming removed 0 bases at V and 5 bases at J, with 17 bases between. The CDR3 consists of 16 residues. Here the CDR3 reads CASSVATGRGGTEAFF. Here the CDR3 DNA reads TGTGCCAGCAGCGTAGCTACGGGCAGGGGAGGGACTGAAGCTTTCTTT. Filled out from reference TRBV9 and TRBJ1-1, the complete variable domain reads DSGVTQTPKHLITATGQRVTLRCSPRSGDLSVYWYQQSLDQGLQFLIQYYNGEERAKGNILERFSAQQFPDLHSELNLSSLELGDSALYFCASSVATGRGGTEAFFGQGTRLTVV.

This clone was recorded a few times. This chain uses TRBV15 with TRBJ1-1, with D unresolved. From germline, CDR1 is LNHNV and CDR2 YYDKDF (reference sequence). The CDR3 length is 13 residues. Between the trimmed V and J ends, which lost 0 bases and 7 bases, there was a span of 9 bases. CDR3 residues: CATSREFGSEAFF. The DNA of the CDR3 is TGTGCCACCAGCAGAGAGTTTGGGAGTGAAGCTTTCTTT.

The V call is TRBV7-2, the J call TRBJ2-1; D gene unclear. This CDR3 region has 13 residues. CDR1 SGHTA and CDR2 FQGNSA come from the germline V gene. The V end was cut by 5 bases, the J end by 9 bases, with 14 bases between. CDR3 region: CASSPPSVLEQFF. In DNA, the CDR3 is TGTGCCAGCAGCCCCCCCTCCGTTCTTGAGCAGTTCTTC.

The CDR3 loop reads CASSLNTGETGELFF. The CDR3 DNA reads as TGTGCCAGCAGCTTAAATACAGGGGAGACCGGGGAGCTGTTTTTT. This chain joins TRBV7-3 and TRBJ2-2, with 7 bases that match TRBD1. The CDR3 covers 15 residues. Unmatched junction bases numbered 4, after V lost 1 base and J lost 5 bases. The germline V gene has CDR1 SGHTA and CDR2 FQGTGA.

The chain uses TRBV30 and TRBJ2-1, with TRBD2 as a possible D gene (5 bases). From germline, CDR1 is GTSNPN and CDR2 SVGIG (reference sequence). V dropped 4 bases and J dropped 5 bases, with 9 bases sitting between them. The CDR3 contains 12 residues. The CDR3 DNA reads TGTGCCTGGAACCTAGCTCACAATGAGCAGTTCTTC. Protein: CAWNLAHNEQFF.